A single T cell receptor beta chain is shown here with its context. Germline CDR1 and CDR2: MNHEY and SMNVEV (reference sequence). The CDR3 covers 15 residues. V was pared by 0 bases and J by 5 bases, with 4 bases of the junction left unmatched. Per the authors' pipeline: Nucleated cell counts were estimated from reference gene primer amplification. TCRdb keeps only in-frame clones here, not all; method: immunoSEQ multiplex PCR. V and J calls and clone size are those listed in that table; D and trimming were worked out from the DNA. This sample yields just over 650,000 clones, of which over 80% are seen a single time; about 0.24% belongs to the top ten. The entry originates in a study of blood T cell repertoires in COVID-19. In the study overall: COVID-19 samples collected from the United States, Italy and Spain covered acute and convalescent phases. T cells, B-cell-depleted T cells, or PBMCs supplied cDNA or gDNA.

The clonotype comes from a woman under 30 with acute or convalescent COVID-19. Sequenced material: peripheral blood. This chain joins TRBV27 and TRBJ2-3; 8 bases fit TRBD1. The CDR3 loop is CASSLSPRGQDTQYF. CDR3 nucleotide sequence: TGTGCCAGCAGTTTATCCCCCAGGGGGCAAGATACGCAGTATTTT.